This T cell receptor beta chain stems from a study of blood T cell repertoires in COVID-19. CDR3 length: 14 amino acids. V was cut by 2 bases and J by 3 bases, with 11 bases left in between. In germline, CDR1 is SGDLS, CDR2 YYNGEE. Generated by immunoSEQ multiplex PCR, the TCRdb table keeps only in-frame clones and is missing some. Of 200,000 to 250,000 clones in the sample, roughly 90% were seen once. This clone was seen at least ten times. The sequence came from a woman between 35 and 50 years old with acute or convalescent COVID-19. The sample was peripheral blood. V and J are TRBV9 and TRBJ1-1; D might be TRBD1 (6 bases). CDR3 bases: TGTGCCAGCAGCGTTGAGGACAGATACACTGAAGCTTTCTTT. Translating it yields CASSVEDRYTEAFF.